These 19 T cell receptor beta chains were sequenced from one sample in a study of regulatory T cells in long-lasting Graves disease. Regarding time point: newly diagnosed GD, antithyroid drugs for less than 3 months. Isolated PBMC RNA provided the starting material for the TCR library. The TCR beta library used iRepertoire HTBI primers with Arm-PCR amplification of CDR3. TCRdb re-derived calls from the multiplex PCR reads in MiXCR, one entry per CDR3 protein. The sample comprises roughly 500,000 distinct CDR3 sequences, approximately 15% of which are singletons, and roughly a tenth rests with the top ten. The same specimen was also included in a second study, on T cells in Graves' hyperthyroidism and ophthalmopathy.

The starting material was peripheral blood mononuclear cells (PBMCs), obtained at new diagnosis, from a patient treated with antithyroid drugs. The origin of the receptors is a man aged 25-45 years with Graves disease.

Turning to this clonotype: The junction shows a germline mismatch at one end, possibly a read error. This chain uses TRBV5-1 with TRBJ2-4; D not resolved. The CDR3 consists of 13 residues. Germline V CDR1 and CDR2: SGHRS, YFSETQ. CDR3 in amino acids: CASSLGSTPVQYF. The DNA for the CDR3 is TGTGCCAGCAGCTTGGGATCCACGCCCGTTCAGTACTTC.

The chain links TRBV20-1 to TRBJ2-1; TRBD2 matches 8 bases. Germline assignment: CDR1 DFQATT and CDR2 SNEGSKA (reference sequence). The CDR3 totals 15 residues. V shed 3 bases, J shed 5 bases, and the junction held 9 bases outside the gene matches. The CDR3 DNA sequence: TGCAGTGCTAGCGGGGGGGAGCGGGGCGACAATGAGCAGTTCTTC. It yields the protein CSASGGERGDNEQFF.

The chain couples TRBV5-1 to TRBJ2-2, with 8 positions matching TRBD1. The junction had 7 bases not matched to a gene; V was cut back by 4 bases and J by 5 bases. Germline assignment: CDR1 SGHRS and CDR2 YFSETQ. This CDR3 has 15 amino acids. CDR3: CASSEQGVETGELFF. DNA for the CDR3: TGCGCCAGCAGCGAACAGGGGGTGGAGACCGGGGAGCTGTTTTTT.

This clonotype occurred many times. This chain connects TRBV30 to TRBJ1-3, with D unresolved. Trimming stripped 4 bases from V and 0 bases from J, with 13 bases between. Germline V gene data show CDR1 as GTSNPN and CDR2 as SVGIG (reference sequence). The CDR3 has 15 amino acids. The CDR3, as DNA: TGTGCCTGGACCCCTGGTGGTGGCTCTGGAAACACCATATATTTT. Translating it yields CAWTPGGGSGNTIYF.

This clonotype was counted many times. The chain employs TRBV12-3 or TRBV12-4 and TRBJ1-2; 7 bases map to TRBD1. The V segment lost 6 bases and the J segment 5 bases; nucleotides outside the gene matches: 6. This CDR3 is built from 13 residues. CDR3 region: CASSEGARYGYTF. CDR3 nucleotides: TGTGCCAGCAGCGAGGGGGCCAGGTATGGCTACACCTTC.

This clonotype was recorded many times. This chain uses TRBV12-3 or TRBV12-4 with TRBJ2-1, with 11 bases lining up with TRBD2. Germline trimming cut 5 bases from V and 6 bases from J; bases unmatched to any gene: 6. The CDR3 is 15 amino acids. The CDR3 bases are TGTGCCAGCAGTCCCGGGACTAGCGGTACCAATGAGCAGTTCTTC. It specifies CASSPGTSGTNEQFF.

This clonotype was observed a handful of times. CDR3 loop: CASIDFQPQHF. In DNA form, the CDR3 reads TGTGCCAGCATAGATTTTCAGCCCCAGCATTTT. The rearrangement joins TRBV11-3 to TRBJ1-5; D gene uncertain. The CDR3 is 11 residues long. Per germline, CDR1 SGHNT and CDR2 YENEEA. V was trimmed by 7 bases and J by 6 bases, leaving 7 bases between them.

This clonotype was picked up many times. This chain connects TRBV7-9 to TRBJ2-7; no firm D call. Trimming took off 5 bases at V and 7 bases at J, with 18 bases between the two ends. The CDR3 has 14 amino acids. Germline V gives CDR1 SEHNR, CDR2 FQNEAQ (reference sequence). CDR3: CASSPEHRRVEQYF. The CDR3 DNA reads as TGTGCCAGCAGCCCAGAGCACCGCCGGGTTGAGCAGTACTTC. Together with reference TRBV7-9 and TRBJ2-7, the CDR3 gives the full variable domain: DTGVSQNPRHKITKRGQNVTFRCDPISEHNRLYWYRQTLGQGPEFLTYFQNEAQLEKSRLLSDRFSAERPKGSFSTLEIQRTEQGDSAMYLCASSPEHRRVEQYFGPGTRLTVT.

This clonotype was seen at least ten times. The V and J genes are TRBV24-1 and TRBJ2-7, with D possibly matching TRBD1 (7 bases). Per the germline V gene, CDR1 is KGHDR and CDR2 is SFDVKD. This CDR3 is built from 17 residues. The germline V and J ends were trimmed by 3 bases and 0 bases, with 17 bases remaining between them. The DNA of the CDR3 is TGTGCCACCAGTGATCCCAAAAGACAGGGAGGCTCCTACGAGCAGTACTTC. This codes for CATSDPKRQGGSYEQYF.

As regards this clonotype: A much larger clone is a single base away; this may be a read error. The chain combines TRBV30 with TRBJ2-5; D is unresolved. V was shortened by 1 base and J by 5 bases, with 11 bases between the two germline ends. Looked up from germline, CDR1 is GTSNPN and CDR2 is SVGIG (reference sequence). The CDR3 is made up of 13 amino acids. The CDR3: CAWSERYGETQYF. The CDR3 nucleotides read TGTGCCTGGAGTGAGAGGTATGGGGAGACCCAGTACTTC. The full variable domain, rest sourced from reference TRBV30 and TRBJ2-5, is SQTIHQWPATLVQPVGSPLSLECTVEGTSNPNLYWYRQAAGRGLQLLFYSVGIGQISSEVPQNLSASRPQDRQFILSSKKLLLSDSGFYLCAWSERYGETQYFGPGTRLLVL.

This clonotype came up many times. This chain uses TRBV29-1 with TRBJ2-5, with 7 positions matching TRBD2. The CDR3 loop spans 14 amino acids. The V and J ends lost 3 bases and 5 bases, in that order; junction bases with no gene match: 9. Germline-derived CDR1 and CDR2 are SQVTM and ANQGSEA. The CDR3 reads CSVDGREPWETQYF. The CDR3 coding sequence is TGCAGCGTTGACGGGCGGGAGCCTTGGGAGACCCAGTACTTC.

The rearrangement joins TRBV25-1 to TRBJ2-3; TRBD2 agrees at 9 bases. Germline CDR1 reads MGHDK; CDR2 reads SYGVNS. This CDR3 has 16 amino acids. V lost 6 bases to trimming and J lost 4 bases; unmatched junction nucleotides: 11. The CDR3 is CASRGGGTSFSDTQYF. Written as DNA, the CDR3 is TGTGCCAGCAGGGGGGGCGGGACTAGCTTTTCAGATACGCAGTATTTT.

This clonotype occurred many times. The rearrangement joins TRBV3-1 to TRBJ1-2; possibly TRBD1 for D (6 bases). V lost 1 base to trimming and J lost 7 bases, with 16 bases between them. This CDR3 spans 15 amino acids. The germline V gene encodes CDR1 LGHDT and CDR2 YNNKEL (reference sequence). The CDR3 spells CASSQVRDRPRGYTF. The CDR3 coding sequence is TGTGCCAGCAGCCAAGTTCGAGACAGGCCGCGTGGCTACACCTTC.

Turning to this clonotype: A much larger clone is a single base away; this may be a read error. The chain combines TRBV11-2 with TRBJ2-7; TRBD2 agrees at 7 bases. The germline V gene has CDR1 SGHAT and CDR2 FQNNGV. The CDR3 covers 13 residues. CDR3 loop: CTSSSPTSLRQYF. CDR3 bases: TGTACCAGCAGCTCCCCGACTAGCCTGAGGCAGTACTTC.

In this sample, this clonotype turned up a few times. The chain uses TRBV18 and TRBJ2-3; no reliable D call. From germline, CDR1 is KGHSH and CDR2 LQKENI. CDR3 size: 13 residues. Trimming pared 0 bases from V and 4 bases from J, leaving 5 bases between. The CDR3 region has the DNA TGTGCCAGCTCACCACCGTTCCCAGATACGCAGTATTTT. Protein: CASSPPFPDTQYF.

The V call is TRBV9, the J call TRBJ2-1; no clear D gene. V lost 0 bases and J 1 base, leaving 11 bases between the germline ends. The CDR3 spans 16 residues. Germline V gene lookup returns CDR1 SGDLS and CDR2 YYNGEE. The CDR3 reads CASSVGLSISYNEQFF. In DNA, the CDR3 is TGTGCCAGCAGCGTAGGGTTAAGCATATCCTACAATGAGCAGTTCTTC.

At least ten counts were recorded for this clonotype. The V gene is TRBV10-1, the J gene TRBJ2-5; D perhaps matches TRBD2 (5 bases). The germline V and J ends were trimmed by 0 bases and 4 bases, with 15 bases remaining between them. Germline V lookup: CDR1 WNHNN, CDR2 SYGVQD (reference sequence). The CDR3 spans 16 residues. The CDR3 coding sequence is TGCGCCAGCAGTGAGTCGGGGTCTAGAGGAGGAGAGACCCAGTACTTC. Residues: CASSESGSRGGETQYF.

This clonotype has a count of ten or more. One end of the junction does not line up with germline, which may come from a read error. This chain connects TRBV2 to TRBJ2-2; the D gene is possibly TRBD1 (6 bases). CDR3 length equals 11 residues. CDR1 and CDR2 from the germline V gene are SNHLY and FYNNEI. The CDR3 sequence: CASRGTGELFF. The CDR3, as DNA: TGCGCCAGCAGGGGCACCGGGGAGCTGTTTTTT. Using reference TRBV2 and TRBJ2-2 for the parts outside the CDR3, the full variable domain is EPEVTQTPSHQVTQMGQEVILRCVPISNHLYFYWYRQILGQKVEFLVSFYNNEISEKSEIFDDQFSVERPDGSNFTLKIRSTKLEDSAMYFCASRGTGELFFGEGSRLTVL.

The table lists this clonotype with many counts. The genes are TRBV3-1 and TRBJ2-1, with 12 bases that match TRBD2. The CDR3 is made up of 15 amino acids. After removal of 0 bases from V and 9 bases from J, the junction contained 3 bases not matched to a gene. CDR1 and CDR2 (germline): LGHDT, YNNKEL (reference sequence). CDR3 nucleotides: TGTGCCAGCAGCCAAGATCGACTAGCGGGAGTTGAGCAGTTCTTC. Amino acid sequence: CASSQDRLAGVEQFF.